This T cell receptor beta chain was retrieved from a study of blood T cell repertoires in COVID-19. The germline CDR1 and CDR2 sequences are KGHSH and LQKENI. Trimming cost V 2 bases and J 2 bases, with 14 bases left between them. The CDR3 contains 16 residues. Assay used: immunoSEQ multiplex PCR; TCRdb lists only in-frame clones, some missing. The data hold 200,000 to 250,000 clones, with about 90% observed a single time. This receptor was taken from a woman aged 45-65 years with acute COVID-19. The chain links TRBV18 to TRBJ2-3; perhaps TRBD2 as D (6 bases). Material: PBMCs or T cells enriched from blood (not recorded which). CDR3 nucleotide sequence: TGTGCCAGCTCACCATTAAGTAGCGGCCACACAGATACGCAGTATTTT. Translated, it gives CASSPLSSGHTDTQYF.